This TCR beta chain was captured by sequencing in a study of blood T cell repertoires in COVID-19. Germline values: CDR1 SGHNT, CDR2 YENEEA. The V segment lost 5 bases and the J segment 5 bases; nucleotides outside the gene matches: 17. The CDR3 consists of 20 residues. Study members were between about 18 and 100 years old and lived in 20 to 30 US regions. Per the authors' pipeline: Amplification of reference gene primers was used by the study to estimate nucleated cell counts. Clones were sequenced by immunoSEQ multiplex PCR, and TCRdb holds only the in-frame ones, with some missing. V and J calls and clone size are given by that table; D and trimming were obtained from the DNA. The sample holds roughly 150,000 clones, 70% to 85% seen once.

This receptor was taken from a woman between 18 and 29 years old who had been exposed to COVID-19. Sequencing was performed on PBMCs or T cells enriched from blood (not recorded which). This chain connects TRBV11-3 to TRBJ2-2; 13 bases align to TRBD2. In DNA, the CDR3 is TGTGCCAGCAGCCCATACCCGTTCCCCGGGACTAGCGGGACGACCGGGGAGCTGTTTTTT. This gives the protein CASSPYPFPGTSGTTGELFF.